This TCR beta chain was recovered during a study of cytomegalovirus exposure and HLA in healthy donors. In the study overall: Samples from HLA-typed donors yielded about 85 million unique TCRs in an early data release.

Deletions cut 5 bases from V and 4 bases from J, with 18 bases between. In germline, CDR1 is LNHDA, CDR2 SQIVND (reference sequence). The CDR3 length is 16 residues. The PCR had 60 Vbeta and 13 Jbeta primers. Assay: immunoSEQ multiplex PCR; the TCRdb copy retains only in-frame clones and omits some. The sample yields about 180,000 clones, roughly 80% seen once. This chain connects TRBV19 to TRBJ1-3, with D uncertain. The receptor was isolated from a man aged 25 to 40 in good health and CMV-seronegative. The material sequenced was PBMCs. The DNA of the CDR3 is TGTGCCAGTAGTCCAAGGAGACTCCTTCGGGGAAACACCATATATTTT. The encoded protein is CASSPRRLLRGNTIYF. Full variable domain (missing parts from reference TRBV19 and TRBJ1-3): DGGITQSPKYLFRKEGQNVTLSCEQNLNHDAMYWYRQDPGQGLRLIYYSQIVNDFQKGDIAEGYSVSREKKESFPLTVTSAQKNPTAFYLCASSPRRLLRGNTIYFGEGSWLTVV.